One and the same sample provided the 17 T cell receptor beta chains below, sequenced in a study of post-analysis software for immune sequencing data. Sequencing libraries made from TCR beta cDNA carried unique molecular identifiers. Each CDR3 protein is one row after TCRdb ran MiXCR on the PCR reads. The profile shows about 160,000 distinct CDR3 sequences, about 36% of them singletons. Sample: blood, taken after autologous hematopoietic stem cell transplantation. These receptor sequences come from a girl between 5 and 17 years old with multiple sclerosis.

The chain is built from TRBV20-1 and TRBJ2-1; 7 nucleotides match TRBD2. The V gene's germline CDR1 is DFQATT and CDR2 SNEGSKA (reference sequence). The CDR3 totals 16 residues. Trimming took 1 base from V and 2 from J; bases not matched to a gene: 8. The CDR3 here is CSARALAGAAYNEQFF. CDR3 in DNA: TGCAGTGCTAGAGCCCTCGCGGGAGCGGCCTACAATGAGCAGTTCTTC.

This clonotype was seen only a few times. This sequence may be a read error, since a much larger clone differs from it by one base. The chain employs TRBV29-1 and TRBJ2-5; TRBD2 aligns across 11 bases. The germline V gene encodes CDR1 SQVTM and CDR2 ANQGSEA. The V segment lost 8 bases and the J segment 5 bases; nucleotides outside the gene matches: 10. The CDR3 is 14 amino acids. Here the CDR3 DNA reads TGCAGCACCACTAGCGGGAGTGGTATGGAGACCCAGTACTTC. This codes for CSTTSGSGMETQYF.

This clonotype was seen at least ten times. V is TRBV14 and J is TRBJ2-5, with D uncertain. The CDR3 totals 15 residues. Trimming took off 5 bases at V and 4 bases at J, with 17 bases between the two ends. Germline assignment: CDR1 SGHDN and CDR2 FVKESK. The DNA for the CDR3 is TGTGCCAGCAGCTCTCCCTTGGCGGATCCAGAGACCCAGTACTTC. Translating it yields CASSSPLADPETQYF.

This clonotype was counted between two and nine times. The rearrangement links TRBV20-1 to TRBJ2-7, with 8 nucleotides matching TRBD1. CDR1 and CDR2 from the germline V gene are DFQATT and SNEGSKA (reference sequence). The CDR3 has 13 residues. V shed 4 bases, J shed 2 bases, and the junction held 4 bases outside the gene matches. The CDR3 region has the DNA TGCAGTGCTACCCGGGACAGGACCTACGAGCAGTACTTC. Its translation is CSATRDRTYEQYF.

V is TRBV12-3 or TRBV12-4 and J is TRBJ1-4; D is undetermined. V was pared by 6 bases and J by 7 bases, with 15 bases between. The CDR3 sequence is 14 residues long. The CDR3, as DNA: TGTGCCAGCAGATCTACTGCTTTGGGTGAAAAACTGTTTTTT. Encoded protein: CASRSTALGEKLFF.

This chain links TRBV29-1 with TRBJ2-3; no reliable D call. The CDR3 has 12 residues. The ends were cut back, 4 bases at V and 4 bases at J, with 9 bases in the middle. The germline CDR1 and CDR2 sequences are SQVTM and ANQGSEA. The CDR3 bases are TGCAGCGTTGCCGTTTTCGCAGATACGCAGTATTTT. This gives the protein CSVAVFADTQYF.

This sequence joins TRBV9 and TRBJ1-2; D remains ambiguous. Per the germline V gene, CDR1 is SGDLS and CDR2 is YYNGEE. The germline V and J ends were trimmed by 3 bases and 10 bases, with 16 bases remaining between them. The CDR3 spans 13 residues. CDR3 region: CASSAPALWVYTF. CDR3 DNA: TGTGCCAGCAGCGCCCCAGCCCTCTGGGTCTACACCTTC.

This chain links TRBV5-1 with TRBJ2-5; D ambiguous. Germline loops: CDR1 SGHRS, CDR2 YFSETQ. This CDR3 has 12 residues. Trimming removed 4 bases from V and 0 bases from J, with 4 bases in between. CDR3 region: CASSPDQETQYF. CDR3 DNA sequence: TGCGCCAGCAGCCCGGACCAAGAGACCCAGTACTTC.

The rearrangement links TRBV20-1 to TRBJ2-7; D is undetermined. The V and J ends lost 6 bases and 6 bases respectively, with 18 bases between them. The CDR3 is 13 amino acids. Germline CDR1 DFQATT, CDR2 SNEGSKA (reference sequence). CDR3 in DNA: TGCAGTGCCCCGGGCCCCAGCTCCGGCGAGCAGTACTTC. Protein: CSAPGPSSGEQYF.

This clonotype was counted between two and nine times. The rearrangement joins TRBV10-3 to TRBJ2-7; TRBD2 agrees at 9 bases. Germline CDR1 ENHRY, CDR2 SYGVKD. This CDR3 is built from 15 residues. V lost 10 bases and J lost 6; bases outside the gene matches: 16. As DNA, the CDR3 is TGTGCCACCTCAGCCTCTATAGCGGGAGATGCCGAGCAGTACTTC. It encodes CATSASIAGDAEQYF.

V and J are TRBV28 and TRBJ2-3; no clear D. Germline-derived CDR1 and CDR2 are MDHEN and SYDVKM. The CDR3 consists of 15 residues. The germline V and J ends were trimmed by 2 bases and 0 bases, with 9 bases remaining between them. The CDR3 DNA sequence: TGTGCCAGCAGTTTACCGGTTATCAGCACAGATACGCAGTATTTT. It codes for CASSLPVISTDTQYF.

This clonotype was seen a few times. The chain is built from TRBV27 and TRBJ2-5; a possible D gene is TRBD1 (5 bases). Germline CDR1 and CDR2: MNHEY and SMNVEV (reference sequence). The CDR3 has 13 residues. Trimming removed 10 bases at V and 2 bases at J, with 14 bases between. CDR3 in DNA: TGTGCCACCAAAGGGGCAGGGCAAGAGACCCAGTACTTC. Translated, it gives CATKGAGQETQYF.

The rearrangement uses TRBV10-3 and TRBJ2-2, with 11 positions matching TRBD2. Trimming removed 4 bases from V and 1 base from J; junction bases left unmatched: 5. CDR3 size: 17 residues. CDR1 ENHRY and CDR2 SYGVKD come from the germline V gene. The CDR3 bases are TGTGCCATCAGTGTGGGGACTAGCGGAGAGAACACCGGGGAGCTGTTTTTT. Amino acid sequence: CAISVGTSGENTGELFF.

The count of this clonotype is one. The chain couples TRBV12-3 or TRBV12-4 to TRBJ1-1; 7 nucleotides align to TRBD1. The CDR3 loop spans 13 amino acids. The trim removed 10 bases at V and 3 bases at J, leaving 8 bases unmatched. The CDR3 nucleotides read TGTGCCACCACAGGGGCTGGGGACACTGAAGCTTTCTTT. Amino acids: CATTGAGDTEAFF.

This rearrangement joins TRBV11-3 to TRBJ2-1; 12 positions agree with TRBD2. The CDR3 runs 13 residues. Germline CDR1 is SGHNT and CDR2 is YENEEA. Trimming removed 7 bases from V and 8 bases from J; junction bases left unmatched: 3. This chain's CDR3 is CASTSGRDDEQFF. CDR3 sequence (DNA): TGTGCCAGCACTAGCGGGAGGGACGATGAGCAGTTCTTC.

This clonotype was counted between two and nine times. This chain links TRBV12-3 or TRBV12-4 with TRBJ2-7; tentative D call: TRBD2 (6 bases). The CDR3 runs 14 residues. The V gene lost 7 bases and the J gene lost 2 bases, with 15 bases spanning the gap. CDR3 coding DNA: TGTGCCAGCAATTATCGGAGGGGCCCCTACGAGCAGTACTTC. Protein product: CASNYRRGPYEQYF.

The gene calls are TRBV29-1 and TRBJ2-6; no firm D call. This CDR3 is 14 amino acids long. Germline V CDR1 and CDR2: SQVTM, ANQGSEA. Trimming stripped 4 bases from V and 1 base from J, with 8 bases between. The CDR3 DNA reads as TGCAGCGTTGTGGGTGGATCTGGGGCCAACGTCCTGACTTTC. Encoded protein: CSVVGGSGANVLTF.